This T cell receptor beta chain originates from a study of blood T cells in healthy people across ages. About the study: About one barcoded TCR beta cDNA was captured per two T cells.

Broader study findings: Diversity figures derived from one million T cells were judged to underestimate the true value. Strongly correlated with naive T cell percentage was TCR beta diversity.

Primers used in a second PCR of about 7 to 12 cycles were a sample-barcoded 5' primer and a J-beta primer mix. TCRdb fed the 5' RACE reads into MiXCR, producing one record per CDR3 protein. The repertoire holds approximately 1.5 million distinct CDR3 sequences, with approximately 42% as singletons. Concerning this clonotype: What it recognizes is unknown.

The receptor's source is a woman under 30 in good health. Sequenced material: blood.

The CDR3 spells CSAVMYYRGQGYMDEQYF. In DNA, the CDR3 is TGCAGCGCTGTAATGTACTACAGGGGGCAGGGGTACATGGATGAGCAGTACTTC. The J gene is TRBJ2-5, the V gene TRBV29-1; 9 bases are shared with TRBD1. The CDR3 contains 18 residues. V shed 7 bases and J 11 bases; nucleotides not matched to a gene: 29. Germline V gene data show CDR1 as SQVTM and CDR2 as ANQGSEA. Based on the CDR3 plus reference TRBV29-1 and TRBJ2-5, the full variable domain is SAVISQKPSRDICQRGTSLTIQCQVDSQVTMMFWYRQQPGQSLTLIATANQGSEATYESGFVIDKFPISRPNLTFSTLTVSNMSPEDSSIYLCSAVMYYRGQGYMDEQYFGPGTRLLVL.